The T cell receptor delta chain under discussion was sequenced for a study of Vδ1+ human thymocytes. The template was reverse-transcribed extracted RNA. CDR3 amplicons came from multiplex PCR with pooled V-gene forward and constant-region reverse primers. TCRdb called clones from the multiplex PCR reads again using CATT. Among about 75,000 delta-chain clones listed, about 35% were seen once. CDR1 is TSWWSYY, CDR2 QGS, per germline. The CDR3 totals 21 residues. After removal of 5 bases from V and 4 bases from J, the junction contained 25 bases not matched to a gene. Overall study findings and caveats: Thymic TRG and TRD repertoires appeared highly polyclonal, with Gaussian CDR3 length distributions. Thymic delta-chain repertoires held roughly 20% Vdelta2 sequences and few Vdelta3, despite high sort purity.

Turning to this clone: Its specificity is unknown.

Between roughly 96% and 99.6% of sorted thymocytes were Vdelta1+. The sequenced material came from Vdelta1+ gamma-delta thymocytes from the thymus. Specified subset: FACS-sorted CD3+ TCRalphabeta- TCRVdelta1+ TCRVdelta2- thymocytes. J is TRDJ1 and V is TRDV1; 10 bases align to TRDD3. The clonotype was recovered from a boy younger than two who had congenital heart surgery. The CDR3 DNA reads TGTGCTCTTGGGAAGGCCTTCCTTTGGGGGATACACCCTGAGTGGGTCGATAAACTCATCTTT. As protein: CALGKAFLWGIHPEWVDKLIF.